Below are 28 T cell receptor beta chains sequenced from a single sample in a study of blood T cells in healthy people across ages. A sample-barcoded 5' primer and a J-beta primer mix were used in a second PCR of roughly 6 to 11 cycles. Using its own MiXCR run on the 5' RACE reads, TCRdb lists one record per CDR3 protein. The sample contains about 1.5 million distinct CDR3 sequences, 40% to 50% of which appear only once. Sequencing used blood. These receptor sequences come from a woman between 18 and 30 years old in good health.

The chain carries TRBV2 and TRBJ2-7, with 13 bases lining up with TRBD2. The last part of the DNA fits TRBJ2-5 better; the J call may be wrong. There are 16 residues in the CDR3. Germline lookup yields CDR1 SNHLY and CDR2 FYNNEI. The DNA for the CDR3 is TGTGCCAGCAGGGGGACTAGCGGGACTTTATCGGAGACCCAGTACTTC. Its translation: CASRGTSGTLSETQYF.

In its sample, this clonotype was seen once. V usage is TRBV15 and J usage is TRBJ2-5; 7 bases are a match to TRBD2. The germline gives CDR1 LNHNV, CDR2 YYDKDF (reference sequence). V lost 0 bases, J lost 2 bases, and 6 bases stayed unmatched. The CDR3 contains 16 residues. CDR3 sequence: CATSRDQGGGQETQYF. The CDR3 DNA reads TGTGCCACCAGCAGAGATCAGGGCGGGGGTCAAGAGACCCAGTACTTC.

This clonotype has more than one count but fewer than ten. The CDR3 sequence is CSVAGLAGGPGNNEQFF. The CDR3 DNA reads as TGCAGCGTTGCAGGTTTAGCGGGGGGGCCTGGGAACAATGAGCAGTTCTTC. J is TRBJ2-1 and V is TRBV29-1; 11 positions agree with TRBD2. This CDR3 is 17 amino acids long. CDR1 SQVTM and CDR2 ANQGSEA come from the germline V gene. The ends lost 4 bases at V and 5 bases at J; junction bases unmatched: 13.

Only a few counts were recorded for this clonotype. The rearrangement uses TRBV28 and TRBJ2-5; possible D gene TRBD1, 6 bases. This CDR3 comprises 14 residues. The germline V gene has CDR1 MDHEN and CDR2 SYDVKM. V lost 3 bases and J lost 2, with 10 bases in between. CDR3 sequence reads: CASSFSGTQETQYF. CDR3 in DNA: TGTGCCAGCAGTTTCTCGGGGACACAAGAGACCCAGTACTTC.

The chain combines TRBV6-1 with TRBJ1-2, with a weak D call TRBD1 (5 bases). CDR3 length: 15 amino acids. V was trimmed by 2 bases and J by 5 bases, leaving 15 bases between them. The germline gives CDR1 MNHNS, CDR2 SASEGT. CDR3 sequence (DNA): TGTGCCAGCAGTGAATTTCTCGTGGGGGTTTATGGCTACACCTTC. Amino acids: CASSEFLVGVYGYTF.

The chain carries TRBV14 and TRBJ2-5, with TRBD1 as a possible D gene (6 bases). This CDR3 is built from 15 residues. Germline CDR1 reads SGHDN; CDR2 reads FVKESK. Trimming took 4 bases from V and 2 from J, leaving 14 bases between them. The CDR3 loop reads CASSPWGQIQETQYF. DNA for the CDR3: TGTGCCAGCAGCCCTTGGGGGCAGATACAAGAGACCCAGTACTTC.

The chain uses TRBV7-2 and TRBJ2-7; D is perhaps TRBD2 (5 bases). V lost 5 bases and J lost 7, with 27 bases in between. This CDR3 has 17 residues. Germline V gene lookup returns CDR1 SGHTA and CDR2 FQGNSA. As DNA, the CDR3 is TGTGCCAGCAGCCCCTCCCCGCTTAGCGCCTTAGACAATGAGCAGTACTTC. Its protein is CASSPSPLSALDNEQYF.

The chain combines TRBV5-1 with TRBJ2-1; TRBD2 agrees at 7 bases. The CDR3 totals 19 residues. Germline trimming cut 0 bases from V and 2 bases from J; bases unmatched to any gene: 14. In germline, CDR1 is SGHRS, CDR2 YFSETQ. The CDR3 loop is CASSLGAVVAGAAYNEQFF. CDR3 coding DNA: TGCGCCAGCAGCTTGGGGGCCGTAGTGGCGGGAGCGGCCTACAATGAGCAGTTCTTC. Looking up the rest from reference TRBV5-1 and TRBJ2-1 gives the full variable domain: KAGVTQTPRYLIKTRGQQVTLSCSPISGHRSVSWYQQTPGQGLQFLFEYFSETQRNKGNFPGRFSGRQFSNSRSEMNVSTLELGDSALYLCASSLGAVVAGAAYNEQFFGPGTRLTVL.

This sequence joins TRBV12-3 or TRBV12-4 and TRBJ2-3, with 10 bases that match TRBD2. The V and J ends lost 7 bases and 3 bases, in that order; junction bases with no gene match: 7. The CDR3 extends over 15 amino acids. The CDR3, as DNA: TGTGCCAGCACCTGGCCTAGCGGGGGAACAGATACGCAGTATTTT. Residues: CASTWPSGGTDTQYF.

V gene TRBV6-1 combines with J gene TRBJ2-3; TRBD2 might be the D (6 bases). Germline CDR1 and CDR2: MNHNS and SASEGT. Deletions cut 4 bases from V and 2 bases from J, with 13 bases between. This CDR3 spans 15 amino acids. The CDR3 region has the DNA TGTGCCAGCAGTGCCCTGGGACTGAACACAGATACGCAGTATTTT. This translates into CASSALGLNTDTQYF.

The gene calls are TRBV5-1 and TRBJ2-3; D gene uncertain. This CDR3 contains 18 residues. The germline V gene has CDR1 SGHRS and CDR2 YFSETQ. The V end lost 0 bases, the J end lost 6 bases, and 23 bases lay between the germline ends. CDR3 bases: TGCGCCAGCAGCTTGGCCCAGATCTTGACTGTTATACCCGATACGCAGTATTTT. This translates into CASSLAQILTVIPDTQYF.

The V and J genes are TRBV28 and TRBJ2-5, with D perhaps matching TRBD2 (7 bases). V lost 3 bases to trimming and J lost 7 bases, with 15 bases between them. The germline gives CDR1 MDHEN, CDR2 SYDVKM. The CDR3 sequence is 14 residues long. The CDR3 DNA sequence: TGTGCCAGCAGTTTCAGGGACACGGGGGGGACCCAGTACTTC. Protein: CASSFRDTGGTQYF.

The chain carries TRBV27 and TRBJ2-1, with 8 bases lining up with TRBD1. The J call may be in error: the DNA end matches TRBJ2-7 better. The CDR3 runs 17 residues. Looked up from germline, CDR1 is MNHEY and CDR2 is SMNVEV (reference sequence). CDR3 DNA: TGTGCCAGCAGTTTATCTCGTGGGACAGGTTTTAACAATGAGCAGTACTTC. Its translation is CASSLSRGTGFNNEQYF.

The V gene is TRBV5-1, the J gene TRBJ2-2, with 14 positions matching TRBD2. The CDR3 is 17 amino acids. Trimming took 4 bases from V and 4 from J; bases not matched to a gene: 6. CDR1 is SGHRS, CDR2 YFSETQ, per germline. The CDR3: CASSGVGTSGGTGELFF. In nucleotides, the CDR3 is TGCGCCAGCAGCGGAGTAGGGACTAGCGGGGGCACCGGGGAGCTGTTTTTT.

The rearrangement uses TRBV3-1 and TRBJ1-6, with 11 bases fitting TRBD1. Looked up from germline, CDR1 is LGHDT and CDR2 is YNNKEL (reference sequence). V was pared by 1 base and J by 11 bases, with 4 bases of the junction left unmatched. The CDR3 consists of 15 residues. Here the CDR3 reads CASSQGTGGVTPLHF. The CDR3 DNA reads as TGTGCCAGCAGCCAAGGGACAGGGGGCGTTACACCCCTCCACTTT.

This CDR3 is CSASVVLGAGEQFF. The CDR3 DNA is TGCAGTGCTAGTGTGGTCCTGGGGGCCGGTGAGCAGTTCTTC. J is TRBJ2-1 and V is TRBV20-1; possible D gene TRBD1, 6 bases. The CDR3 length is 14 residues. Trimming pared 3 bases from V and 9 bases from J, leaving 18 bases between. Germline CDR1 and CDR2: DFQATT and SNEGSKA (reference sequence).

The chain has TRBV3-1 and TRBJ1-1; 7 nucleotides match TRBD1. Trimming took 6 bases from V and 9 from J; bases not matched to a gene: 4. The CDR3 loop spans 11 amino acids. CDR1 and CDR2 from the germline V gene are LGHDT and YNNKEL (reference sequence). CDR3 DNA sequence: TGTGCCAGCAGGCGGGGACAGCAAGCTTTCTTT. Translation: CASRRGQQAFF.

This clonotype was seen more than once but under ten times. This may stem from a read error, because a much larger clone lies one nucleotide away. The V and J genes are TRBV20-1 and TRBJ1-1, with TRBD1 as a possible D gene (5 bases). Germline V gene lookup returns CDR1 DFQATT and CDR2 SNEGSKA (reference sequence). The CDR3 length is 14 residues. The CDR3 nucleotides read TGCAGTGCTAGGTCCCCGGACAAAGAGACTGTAGCTTTCTTT. It is translated as CSARSPDKETVAFF.

This clonotype turned up a few times. CDR3 sequence: CRGSDGGVRGRCNEQFF. CDR3 sequence (DNA): TGCAGGGGCTCGGATGGAGGGGTTCGAGGGAGATGCAATGAGCAGTTCTTC. This chain connects TRBV20-1 to TRBJ2-1; possible D gene TRBD2, 6 bases. Germline CDR1 is DFQATT and CDR2 is SNEGSKA (reference sequence). CDR3 size: 17 residues.

This clonotype was observed a handful of times. The rearrangement joins TRBV13 to TRBJ2-6; the match to TRBD2 covers 9 bases. The CDR3 consists of 18 residues. V gave up 1 base and J gave up 2 bases; unmatched junction bases: 6. Germline V gene sequence: CDR1 PRHDT, CDR2 FYEKMQ (reference sequence). CDR3 in amino acids: CASSLVSSGIPGANVLTF. For the CDR3, the DNA is TGTGCCAGCAGCTTAGTTTCTAGCGGGATCCCTGGGGCCAACGTCCTGACTTTC. Together with reference TRBV13 and TRBJ2-6, the CDR3 gives the full variable domain: AAGVIQSPRHLIKEKRETATLKCYPIPRHDTVYWYQQGPGQDPQFLISFYEKMQSDKGSIPDRFSAQQFSDYHSELNMSSLELGDSALYFCASSLVSSGIPGANVLTFGAGSRLTVL.

This clonotype showed up just a few times. V usage is TRBV11-1 and J usage is TRBJ2-1, with TRBD2 matching over 11 bases. The CDR3 is 15 amino acids. Germline V gene sequence: CDR1 SGHAT, CDR2 FQDESV (reference sequence). J gave up 9 bases and V 2 bases, and 6 bases lay outside the gene matches. Written as DNA, the CDR3 is TGTGCCAGCAGCTTACCCGGCCTAGCGGGGGGTGAGCAGTTCTTC. Encoded protein: CASSLPGLAGGEQFF. The entire variable domain, with the rest obtained from reference TRBV11-1 and TRBJ2-1, is as follows: EAEVAQSPRYKITEKSQAVAFWCDPISGHATLYWYRQILGQGPELLVQFQDESVVDDSQLPKDRFSAERLKGVDSTLKIQPAELGDSAMYLCASSLPGLAGGEQFFGPGTRLTVL.

The V call is TRBV6-4, the J call TRBJ2-3, with 7 bases matching TRBD1. Germline CDR1 MRHNA, CDR2 SNTAGT. Trimming cost V 6 bases and J 4 bases; bases outside gene matches: 13. The length of the CDR3 is 16 residues. CDR3 in amino acids: CASRKEGGPFADTQYF. The CDR3 DNA reads as TGTGCCAGCAGAAAGGAAGGGGGCCCGTTTGCAGATACGCAGTATTTT.

This clonotype has a handful of counts. The chain is built from TRBV14 and TRBJ2-4; TRBD1 matches 9 bases. The CDR3 spans 17 residues. After removal of 3 bases from V and 4 bases from J, the junction contained 10 bases not matched to a gene. Germline V lookup: CDR1 SGHDN, CDR2 FVKESK. CDR3 bases: TGTGCCAGCAGCCACCTGACAGGGGGTCTTCCGAAAAACATTCAGTACTTC. The encoded protein is CASSHLTGGLPKNIQYF.

The chain couples TRBV24-1 to TRBJ1-2, with D hard to call. Trimming shortened V by 0 bases and J by 6 bases, and 7 bases separated the two germline ends. CDR3 length: 13 residues. The germline gives CDR1 KGHDR, CDR2 SFDVKD. The CDR3 coding sequence is TGTGCCACCAGTGATTTGGCGGCGCATGGCTACACCTTC. Protein product: CATSDLAAHGYTF.

CDR3 region: CASSLETSAYGYTF. In DNA, the CDR3 is TGCGCCAGCAGCTTGGAGACATCCGCATATGGCTACACCTTC. This chain joins TRBV5-1 and TRBJ1-2; D remains unclear. The germline V gene encodes CDR1 SGHRS and CDR2 YFSETQ. V was pared by 0 bases and J by 5 bases, with 11 bases between. CDR3 length: 14 residues.

J is TRBJ2-3 and V is TRBV4-1; 8 bases agree with TRBD2. The CDR3 is 21 residues long. In germline, CDR1 is MGHRA, CDR2 YSYEKL. V lost 1 base to trimming and J lost 2 bases; unmatched junction nucleotides: 20. CDR3 sequence: CASSQVPGRGTSGSLTDTQYF. The DNA for the CDR3 is TGCGCCAGCAGCCAAGTGCCCGGACGGGGTACTAGCGGTAGCCTCACAGATACGCAGTATTTT.

The rearrangement joins TRBV12-3 or TRBV12-4 to TRBJ1-2; no clear D. The CDR3 is 15 residues long. The V end lost 3 bases, the J end lost 4 bases, and 15 bases lay between the germline ends. CDR3 coding DNA: TGTGCCAGCAGTTTGGGAAGCAGGCCTATCTATGGCTACACCTTC. Amino acid sequence: CASSLGSRPIYGYTF.

This clonotype has a handful of counts. The rearrangement links TRBV10-3 to TRBJ2-7; tentative D call: TRBD2 (6 bases). The length of the CDR3 is 17 residues. V was clipped by 2 bases and J by 2 bases, with 19 bases between them. The germline V gene encodes CDR1 ENHRY and CDR2 SYGVKD. DNA for the CDR3: TGTGCCATCAGTGAGAAAATGCCGGCTAGCGTACCCTACGAGCAGTACTTC. Amino acid sequence: CAISEKMPASVPYEQYF.